What follows is one TCR beta chain and its context. Profiled with immunoSEQ multiplex PCR; TCRdb holds only in-frame clones, not every one. The sample holds 150,000 or so clones, over 70% seen once. These data belong to a study of blood T cell repertoires in COVID-19. Overall study: Italy, Spain and the United States were the sources of the convalescent and acute COVID-19 samples.

In germline, CDR1 is LNHDA, CDR2 SQIVND (reference sequence). V lost 3 bases to trimming and J lost 15 bases, with 14 bases between them. The CDR3 totals 12 residues. Material for sequencing was peripheral blood. The chain has TRBV19 and TRBJ2-2, with D possibly being TRBD2 (6 bases). This TCR was sampled from an elderly man with acute or convalescent COVID-19. This CDR3 is CASSIVGRRVFF. CDR3 coding DNA: TGTGCCAGTAGTATCGTAGGACGGAGGGTGTTTTTT.